Sequencing of this TCR beta chain was carried out in a study of T cell changes during pregnancy in multiple sclerosis. The data were produced by immunoSEQ multiplex PCR, yet TCRdb's version contains in-frame clones alone and is incomplete. The table lists tens of thousands of clones, roughly 94% of them singletons. From germline, CDR1 is KGHSH and CDR2 LQKENI. The CDR3 is 14 residues long. Trimming stripped 3 bases from V and 6 bases from J, with 12 bases between. The receptor's source is a female donor with multiple sclerosis, enrolled in a pregnancy study. This sequence joins TRBV18 and TRBJ1-5, with D possibly TRBD1 on 6 matching bases. Specimen: peripheral blood, collected before pregnancy. The CDR3 coding sequence is TGTGCCAGCTCACCGAGCAGGGGATTTCAGCCCCAGCATTTT. Its protein is CASSPSRGFQPQHF.